This T cell receptor beta chain stems from a study of molecular identifiers for immune sequencing clone quantification. This CDR3 spans 18 amino acids. Trimming removed 5 bases from V and 2 bases from J; junction bases left unmatched: 16. The germline gives CDR1 MDHEN, CDR2 SYDVKM. TCRdb analysed the PCR reads with MiXCR anew, one entry per CDR3 protein. This table has around 65,000 distinct CDR3 sequences, around 17% appearing once. In this sample, this clonotype turned up a few times. This sequence originates from a human donor in good health. Some libraries in this study had Jurkat cell RNA spiked in. Sequencing input: naive CD8+ T cells from blood, with Jurkat cell RNA spiked in. As for subset: FACS-sorted CD8+CD4-CCR7+CD45RA+ naive T cells. The chain uses TRBV28 and TRBJ2-7; 9 bases agree with TRBD2. The DNA for the CDR3 is TGTGCCAGCAGTATCCGAACGGGACTAGCTGAAGCCCCCTACGAGCAGTACTTC. Protein product: CASSIRTGLAEAPYEQYF.